The 28 T cell receptor beta chains reported below all come from one sample, sequenced in a study of tumor-infiltrating lymphocytes in primary liver carcinoma. Blood RNA originated from unsorted whole blood, with germline DNA additionally extracted. cDNA specific to TCR beta was made from 450 to 500 ng of total RNA, with a constant-region primer employed for priming. Slightly modified ARM-PCR served as the procedure for the TCR beta libraries. These libraries came from three rounds of nested multiplex PCR. TRBV1-TRBV30 forward primers and a C-beta reverse primer were used in the first two PCR rounds, which each ran for ten to eleven cycles. TCRdb reanalysed the multiplex PCR reads using MiXCR and keeps one entry per CDR3 protein. This sample has roughly 180,000 distinct CDR3 sequences, with 50% to 75% found just once. Material: peripheral blood. The receptors were gathered from a man in his forties with primary liver carcinoma and hepatitis B virus infection.

This clonotype was detected only a few times. The J gene is TRBJ2-3, the V gene TRBV6-2 or TRBV6-3; D might be TRBD2 (5 bases). Trimming took off 9 bases at V and 1 base at J, with 14 bases between the two ends. The germline gives CDR1 MNHEY, CDR2 SVGEGT. The CDR3 is 14 amino acids. The CDR3 loop reads CASSIGVGTDTQYF. Written as DNA, the CDR3 is TGTGCCAGTAGCATCGGGGTAGGCACAGATACGCAGTATTTT.

This clonotype occurred once. The V and J genes are TRBV11-2 and TRBJ2-7; tentatively, D is TRBD2 (5 bases). The CDR3 consists of 16 residues. V was trimmed by 4 bases and J by 7 bases, leaving 23 bases between them. The germline CDR1 and CDR2 sequences are SGHAT and FQNNGV. CDR3 region: CASSSGGEDYRLEQYF. Here the CDR3 DNA reads TGTGCCAGCAGCTCAGGCGGCGAAGACTACCGTTTGGAGCAGTACTTC. The entire variable domain, with the rest obtained from reference TRBV11-2 and TRBJ2-7, is as follows: EAGVAQSPRYKIIEKRQSVAFWCNPISGHATLYWYQQILGQGPKLLIQFQNNGVVDDSQLPKDRFSAERLKGVDSTLKIQPAKLEDSAVYLCASSSGGEDYRLEQYFGPGTRLTVT.

About this clonotype itself: A read error may explain this, as a much larger clone is one base away. The chain employs TRBV6-5 and TRBJ2-3; TRBD2 might be the D (6 bases). The CDR3 runs 13 residues. Germline loops: CDR1 MNHEY, CDR2 SVGAGI. V gave up 6 bases and J gave up 2 bases, with 9 bases separating them. CDR3 bases: TGTGCCAGCAGACGGGGGTTCACAGATACGCAGTATTTT. Translated, it gives CASRRGFTDTQYF.

As for this clonotype: No conserved phenylalanine or tryptophan is present at the end of the CDR3, so a read error is the likely explanation. This chain's CDR3 is CASSLKASGVLNEQFS. For the CDR3, the DNA is TGTGCCAGCAGCTTAAAGGCTAGCGGAGTGTTAAATGAGCAGTTCTCC. The chain has TRBV11-2 and TRBJ2-1, with TRBD2 matching over 7 bases. Germline V gives CDR1 SGHAT, CDR2 FQNNGV. The junction had 11 bases not matched to a gene; V was cut back by 2 bases and J by 7 bases. This CDR3 region has 16 residues.

This clonotype was detected a few times. The chain carries TRBV4-2 and TRBJ2-2, with 8 bases lining up with TRBD2. CDR3 length equals 14 residues. V was clipped by 4 bases and J by 3 bases; unmatched bases: 1. Germline CDR1 is LGHNA and CDR2 is YNFKEQ. The CDR3: CASSPGLDTGELFF. The CDR3 DNA follows: TGTGCCAGCAGCCCGGGACTAGACACCGGGGAGCTGTTTTTT.

This clonotype came up once. The germline gene is not matched at one end of the junction; a read error may be the cause. V and J are TRBV7-9 and TRBJ2-4; D may be TRBD1 or TRBD2 (6 bases each). The CDR3 is 15 residues long. Germline lookup yields CDR1 SEHNR and CDR2 FQNEAQ (reference sequence). The CDR3 sequence: CVSSLRGDGENIQYF. The CDR3 bases are TGTGTCAGCAGCTTGAGGGGGGATGGGGAAAACATTCAGTACTTC.

A remark on this clonotype: Given a much more abundant clone one base away, this may be a read error. The J gene is TRBJ2-3, the V gene TRBV5-8; D is possibly TRBD2 (5 bases). Germline values: CDR1 SGHTS, CDR2 YDEGEE. The CDR3 is 12 amino acids. The CDR3 loop is CVSSPLGDTQYF. In DNA form, the CDR3 reads TGTGTCAGCAGTCCACTAGGCGATACGCAGTATTTT.

The chain uses TRBV7-9 and TRBJ2-5; 8 bases agree with TRBD2. V gave up 0 bases and J gave up 10 bases; unmatched junction bases: 22. Germline loops: CDR1 SEHNR, CDR2 FQNEAQ (reference sequence). This CDR3 has 19 residues. CDR3: CASSLAFPLPALAGSDQYF. The DNA of the CDR3 is TGTGCCAGCAGCTTAGCATTCCCCCTCCCCGCTCTAGCGGGCAGCGACCAGTACTTC.

Many counts were recorded for this clonotype. This rearrangement joins TRBV11-2 to TRBJ2-6, with a tentative D call TRBD1 (5 bases). Germline assignment: CDR1 SGHAT and CDR2 FQNNGV. The CDR3 has 18 amino acids. Trimming left V 5 bases short and J 3 bases short, with 20 bases between. The CDR3 region is CASSLSRTQRGGANVLTF. In DNA form, the CDR3 reads TGTGCCAGCAGCCTTTCCCGGACACAAAGAGGTGGGGCCAACGTCCTGACTTTC.

The rearrangement links TRBV6-1 to TRBJ2-7, with TRBD2 matching 12 bases. Germline V gene sequence: CDR1 MNHNS, CDR2 SASEGT. CDR3 length: 14 residues. Trimming at V came to 7 bases and at J to 7 bases, leaving 8 bases not matched to a gene. This CDR3 is CASIRTSGNCEQYF. DNA for the CDR3: TGTGCCAGCATCAGGACTAGCGGGAATTGTGAGCAGTACTTC.

The genes are TRBV4-1 and TRBJ1-5, with a possible D match to TRBD1 (6 bases). The CDR3 loop spans 16 amino acids. In germline, CDR1 is MGHRA, CDR2 YSYEKL. Trimming left V 0 bases short and J 4 bases short, with 13 bases between. This CDR3 is CASSQDPGGGNQPQHF. In nucleotides, the CDR3 is TGCGCCAGCAGCCAAGATCCTGGGGGCGGGAATCAGCCCCAGCATTTT.

Concerning this clonotype: A much larger clone is a single base away; this may be a read error. The rearrangement links TRBV11-2 to TRBJ2-3; possibly TRBD2 for D (5 bases). The V end was cut by 5 bases, the J end by 6 bases, with 15 bases between. Germline values: CDR1 SGHAT, CDR2 FQNNGV. This CDR3 region has 14 residues. CDR3 bases: TGTGCCAGCAGCCCATCCGGGGTAGTCGATACGCAGTATTTT. Its protein product is CASSPSGVVDTQYF.

The chain combines TRBV4-1 with TRBJ2-1; D gene ambiguous. V lost 0 bases and J lost 6, with 9 bases in between. Germline values: CDR1 MGHRA, CDR2 YSYEKL. This CDR3 contains 14 residues. The CDR3 loop is CASSQDLGINEQFF. The CDR3 DNA follows: TGCGCCAGCAGCCAAGATCTTGGAATCAATGAGCAGTTCTTC.

V gene TRBV11-2 combines with J gene TRBJ2-7, with 9 positions matching TRBD2. Germline lookup yields CDR1 SGHAT and CDR2 FQNNGV. This CDR3 comprises 13 residues. In DNA form, the CDR3 reads TGTGTTAGCAGCTTAGCGGGAGCGGGGGAGCAGTACTTC. Protein product: CVSSLAGAGEQYF.

About this clonotype: This may be a read error, as it is one base from a much larger clone. The chain combines TRBV6-1 with TRBJ2-1, with D maybe TRBD1 (5 bases). Germline V gives CDR1 MNHNS, CDR2 SASEGT. The CDR3 has 14 amino acids. The CDR3 region is CASSDLSMDNDQFF. The CDR3 region has the DNA TGTGCCAGCAGTGATTTGAGTATGGACAATGATCAGTTCTTC.

Many counts were recorded for this clonotype. The chain joins TRBV29-1 to TRBJ2-1; D is unresolved. The CDR3 contains 10 residues. Looked up from germline, CDR1 is SQVTM and CDR2 is ANQGSEA. Trimming took off 7 bases at V and 1 base at J, with 2 bases between the two ends. The CDR3 DNA reads as TGCAGCGGATCCTACAATGAGCAGTTCTTC. Amino acids: CSGSYNEQFF.

Comment on this clonotype: A read error is possible here, since a much larger clone lies one base away. The CDR3 protein is CASSTADQETQYF. The DNA of the CDR3 is TGTGCCAGCAGTACGGCCGACCAAGAGACCCAGTACTTC. The rearrangement links TRBV12-3 or TRBV12-4 to TRBJ2-5, with D hard to call. The CDR3 sequence is 13 residues long. V was trimmed by 5 bases and J by 0 bases, leaving 7 bases between them.

As regards this clonotype: The junction differs from germline at one of its ends, possibly a read error. The chain couples TRBV11-2 to TRBJ2-1, with 11 bases that match TRBD2. Germline V gives CDR1 SGHAT, CDR2 FQNNGV. CDR3 length equals 15 residues. DNA of the CDR3: TGTGCCAGCAGCTCACTAGCGGGAGCCTACAATAAGCAGTTCTTC. Translated: CASSSLAGAYNKQFF.

This clonotype has a count of ten or more. The chain combines TRBV6-1 with TRBJ1-5; D possibly corresponds to TRBD1 (6 bases). The CDR3 runs 15 residues. Germline V gene data show CDR1 as MNHNS and CDR2 as SASEGT. V was shortened by 4 bases and J by 4 bases, with 14 bases between the two germline ends. CDR3 region: CASSAEQGMNQPQHF. The CDR3 DNA reads TGTGCCAGCAGTGCCGAGCAGGGGATGAATCAGCCCCAGCATTTT.

V and J are TRBV2 and TRBJ2-3, with TRBD2 identical over 11 bases. The V and J ends lost 5 bases and 2 bases, in that order; junction bases with no gene match: 3. The germline CDR1 and CDR2 sequences are SNHLY and FYNNEI. The CDR3 extends over 15 amino acids. The CDR3 DNA sequence: TGTGCCAGCAGTTCACTAGCGGGAGTCACAGATACGCAGTATTTT. Translation: CASSSLAGVTDTQYF. Variable domain in full (rest from reference TRBV2 and TRBJ2-3): EPEVTQTPSHQVTQMGQEVILRCVPISNHLYFYWYRQILGQKVEFLVSFYNNEISEKSEIFDDQFSVERPDGSNFTLKIRSTKLEDSAMYFCASSSLAGVTDTQYFGPGTRLTVL.

This chain links TRBV7-8 with TRBJ2-7; D may be TRBD1 (5 bases). V was pared by 7 bases and J by 2 bases, with 15 bases between. Germline V gene lookup returns CDR1 SGHVS and CDR2 FQNEAQ. The length of the CDR3 is 14 residues. CDR3 region: CASTPGHATYEQYF. CDR3 in DNA: TGTGCCAGCACCCCCGGACATGCCACCTACGAGCAGTACTTC.

For this clonotype: At one boundary the junction diverges from the germline segment, which might be a read error. The chain has TRBV10-3 and TRBJ2-3; a possible D gene is TRBD2 (6 bases). Germline loops: CDR1 ENHRY, CDR2 SYGVKD. The CDR3 sequence is 15 residues long. In DNA form, the CDR3 reads TGTGCCATCAGTGATGGCGGGGCTGCCACACATACGCAGTATTTT. This translates into CAISDGGAATHTQYF.

V gene TRBV5-1 combines with J gene TRBJ1-4; D gene uncertain. Deletions cut 0 bases from V and 1 base from J, with 7 bases between. Germline CDR1 reads SGHRS; CDR2 reads YFSETQ. The CDR3 sequence is 15 residues long. CDR3 amino acids: CASSLAARTNEKLFF. The CDR3 DNA follows: TGCGCCAGCAGCTTGGCGGCGAGAACTAATGAAAAACTGTTTTTT.

The chain is built from TRBV6-5 and TRBJ2-7, with 10 bases aligning to TRBD1. The CDR3 has 14 amino acids. Germline loops: CDR1 MNHEY, CDR2 SVGAGI. The V segment lost 4 bases and the J segment 5 bases; nucleotides outside the gene matches: 5. In DNA form, the CDR3 reads TGTGCCAGCAGTTTGGGACAGGGGTCCGACGAGCAGTACTTC. As protein: CASSLGQGSDEQYF.

This clonotype was observed a handful of times. The V call is TRBV12-3 or TRBV12-4, the J call TRBJ2-7; 7 bases map to TRBD2. This CDR3 comprises 14 residues. Trimming cost V 3 bases and J 6 bases; bases outside gene matches: 8. The CDR3 sequence is CASSFGLGPGEQYF. The CDR3 DNA sequence: TGTGCCAGCAGTTTTGGACTAGGCCCGGGCGAGCAGTACTTC.

A remark on this clonotype: This clone may be a read error of a much larger clone one base away. The chain carries TRBV5-1 and TRBJ2-1; 8 nucleotides align to TRBD1. V trimming: 4 bases; J trimming: 8 bases; junction bases outside the gene matches: 5. The CDR3 length is 13 residues. Germline-derived CDR1 and CDR2 are SGHRS and YFSETQ. The CDR3 loop is CASSLGQVHEQFF. CDR3 sequence (DNA): TGCGCCAGCAGCCTGGGACAGGTTCATGAGCAGTTCTTC.

The rearrangement links TRBV28 to TRBJ2-7, with TRBD1 matching over 7 bases. V lost 5 bases, J lost 4 bases, and 8 bases stayed unmatched. This CDR3 contains 14 residues. Germline assignment: CDR1 MDHEN and CDR2 SYDVKM. The CDR3: CASSEEGGAYEQYF. CDR3 DNA: TGTGCCAGCAGTGAGGAAGGGGGCGCGTACGAGCAGTACTTC.

The V gene is TRBV5-1, the J gene TRBJ2-7, with 9 bases matching TRBD1. Trimming cost V 4 bases and J 3 bases; bases outside gene matches: 5. Germline assignment: CDR1 SGHRS and CDR2 YFSETQ. The CDR3 consists of 14 residues. The chain's CDR3 is CASSRDRELYEQYF. In nucleotides, the CDR3 is TGCGCCAGCAGCAGGGACAGGGAACTCTACGAGCAGTACTTC.